This T cell receptor (beta chain) was recorded in a study (dated by TCRdb to about 2016). Including cysteine and phenylalanine, the CDR3 has 17 amino acids. CDR3 DNA only is kept here, 51 bases in frame from base 1. Via the germline V gene, CDR1 is SGHTA and CDR2 FQGNSA. V lost 5 bases and J lost 7 bases, and the count of bases not matched to a germline gene is 15. The receptor library was made with RT-PCR. Instrument on record: Illumina MiSeq. The public reads were reprocessed in TCRdb via fastp at Q25 and MiXCR, keeping in-frame beta chains. Rows with a matching CDR3 protein are joined into one entry that keeps the most common DNA and genes. For this sample the table gives fewer than 800,000 distinct CDR3 sequences, of which 14% were detected only once. The ten largest clones add up to 3% to 4.5% of the sample. This clonotype has at least ten counts. Which antigen it targets is not known. Per-nucleotide qualities are absent, and no much larger clonotype sits a single base away.

The source is a female donor in good health, serving as a healthy control. Sample: memory CD4+ T cells from blood. This chain is built from TRBV7-2 and TRBJ2-4; TRBD1 matches 9 bases in the middle. The base sequence is TGTGCCAGCAGCGCAATCGCCGGGACAGGGTCTACCAACATTCAGTACTTC. Translation gives CASSAIAGTGSTNIQYF. Extended through the reference TRBV7-2 and TRBJ2-4 proteins, this CDR3 yields the full variable domain: GAGVSQSPSNKVTEKGKDVELRCDPISGHTALYWYRQSLGQGLEFLIYFQGNSAPDKSGLPSDRFSAERTGGSVSTLTIQRTQQEDSAVYLCASSAIAGTGSTNIQYFGAGTRLSVL.